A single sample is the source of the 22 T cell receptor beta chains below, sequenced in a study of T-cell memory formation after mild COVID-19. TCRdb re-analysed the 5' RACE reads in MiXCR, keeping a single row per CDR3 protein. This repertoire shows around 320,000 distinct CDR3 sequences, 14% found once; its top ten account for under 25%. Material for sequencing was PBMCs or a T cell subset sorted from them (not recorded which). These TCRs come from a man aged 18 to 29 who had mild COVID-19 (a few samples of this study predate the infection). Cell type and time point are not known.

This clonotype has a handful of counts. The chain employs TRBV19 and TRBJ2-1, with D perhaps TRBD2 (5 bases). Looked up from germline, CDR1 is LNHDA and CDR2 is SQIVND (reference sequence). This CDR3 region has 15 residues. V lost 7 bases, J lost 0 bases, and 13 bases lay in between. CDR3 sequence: CASTEGGSSYNEQFF. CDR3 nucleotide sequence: TGTGCCAGTACCGAGGGCGGTAGCTCCTACAATGAGCAGTTCTTC. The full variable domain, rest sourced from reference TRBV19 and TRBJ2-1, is DGGITQSPKYLFRKEGQNVTLSCEQNLNHDAMYWYRQDPGQGLRLIYYSQIVNDFQKGDIAEGYSVSREKKESFPLTVTSAQKNPTAFYLCASTEGGSSYNEQFFGPGTRLTVL.

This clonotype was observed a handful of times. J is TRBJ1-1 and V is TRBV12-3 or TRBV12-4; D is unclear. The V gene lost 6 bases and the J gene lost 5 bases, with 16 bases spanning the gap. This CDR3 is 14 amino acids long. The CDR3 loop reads CASSPRLGRTEAFF. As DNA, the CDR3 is TGTGCCAGCAGCCCCCGACTCGGACGGACTGAAGCTTTCTTT.

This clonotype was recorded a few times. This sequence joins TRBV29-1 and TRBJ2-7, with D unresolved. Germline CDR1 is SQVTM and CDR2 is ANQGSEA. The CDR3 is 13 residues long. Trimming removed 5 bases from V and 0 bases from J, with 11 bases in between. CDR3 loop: CSVRFPDSYEQYF. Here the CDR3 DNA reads TGCAGCGTTCGGTTTCCCGACTCCTACGAGCAGTACTTC.

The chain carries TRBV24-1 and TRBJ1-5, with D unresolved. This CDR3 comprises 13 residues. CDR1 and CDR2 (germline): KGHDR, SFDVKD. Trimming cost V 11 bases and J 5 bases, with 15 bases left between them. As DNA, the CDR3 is TGTGCCAGTCAAATGGCCCTCGATCAGCCCCAGCATTTT. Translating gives CASQMALDQPQHF.

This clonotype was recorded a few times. In DNA, the CDR3 is TGTGCCAGCAGCGTAGGGACAATGGCAATACAAGAGACCCAGTACTTC. Amino acids: CASSVGTMAIQETQYF. V usage is TRBV9 and J usage is TRBJ2-5; tentatively, D is TRBD1 (5 bases). Germline lookup yields CDR1 SGDLS and CDR2 YYNGEE. The CDR3 contains 16 residues. Trimming shortened V by 0 bases and J by 2 bases, and 14 bases separated the two germline ends.

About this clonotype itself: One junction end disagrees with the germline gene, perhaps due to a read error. This chain's CDR3 is CASSLQGQGDEQFF. The CDR3 DNA reads TGTGCTAGCAGCTTACAGGGACAGGGCGATGAGCAGTTCTTC. The chain combines TRBV7-7 with TRBJ2-1, with 9 bases fitting TRBD1. This CDR3 is built from 14 residues. The germline V gene encodes CDR1 SSHAT and CDR2 FNYEAQ (reference sequence).

The CDR3 DNA is TGTGCCAGCAGTTTCTGGGGTAAGATTGGAAACACCATATATTTT. Translating it yields CASSFWGKIGNTIYF. The chain couples TRBV12-3 or TRBV12-4 to TRBJ1-3; no definite D call. The CDR3 is made up of 15 amino acids. Trimming pared 3 bases from V and 3 bases from J, leaving 12 bases between.

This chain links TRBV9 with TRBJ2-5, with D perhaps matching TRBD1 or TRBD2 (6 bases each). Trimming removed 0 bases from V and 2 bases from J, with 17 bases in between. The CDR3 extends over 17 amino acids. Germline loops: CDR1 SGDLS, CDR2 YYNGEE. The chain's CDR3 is CASSVGGAGLGQETQYF. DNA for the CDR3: TGTGCCAGCAGCGTAGGGGGGGCGGGATTAGGACAAGAGACCCAGTACTTC. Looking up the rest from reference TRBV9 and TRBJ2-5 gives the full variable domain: DSGVTQTPKHLITATGQRVTLRCSPRSGDLSVYWYQQSLDQGLQFLIQYYNGEERAKGNILERFSAQQFPDLHSELNLSSLELGDSALYFCASSVGGAGLGQETQYFGPGTRLLVL.

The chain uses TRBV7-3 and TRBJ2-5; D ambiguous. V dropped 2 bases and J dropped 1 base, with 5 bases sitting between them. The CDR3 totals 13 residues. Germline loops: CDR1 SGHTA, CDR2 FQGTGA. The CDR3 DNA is TGTGCCAGCAGCTTACAGGCCCAAGAGACCCAGTACTTC. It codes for CASSLQAQETQYF.

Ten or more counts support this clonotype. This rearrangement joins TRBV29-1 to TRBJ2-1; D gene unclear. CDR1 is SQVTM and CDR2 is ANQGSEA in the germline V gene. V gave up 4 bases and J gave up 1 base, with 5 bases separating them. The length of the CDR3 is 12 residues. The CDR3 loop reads CSVGLSYNEQFF. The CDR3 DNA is TGCAGCGTTGGACTGTCCTACAATGAGCAGTTCTTC.

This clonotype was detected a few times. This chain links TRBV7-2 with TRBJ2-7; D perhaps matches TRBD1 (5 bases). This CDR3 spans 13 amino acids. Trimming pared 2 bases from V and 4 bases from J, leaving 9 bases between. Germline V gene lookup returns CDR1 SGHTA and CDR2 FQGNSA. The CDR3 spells CASSLSQGYEQYF. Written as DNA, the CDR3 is TGTGCCAGCAGCTTAAGTCAGGGTTACGAGCAGTACTTC.

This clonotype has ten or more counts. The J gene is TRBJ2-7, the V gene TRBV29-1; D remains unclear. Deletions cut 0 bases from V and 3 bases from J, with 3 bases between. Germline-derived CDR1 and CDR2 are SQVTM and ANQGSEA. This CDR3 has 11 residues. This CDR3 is CSVEDDYEQYF. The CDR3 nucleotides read TGCAGCGTTGAAGATGACTACGAGCAGTACTTC.

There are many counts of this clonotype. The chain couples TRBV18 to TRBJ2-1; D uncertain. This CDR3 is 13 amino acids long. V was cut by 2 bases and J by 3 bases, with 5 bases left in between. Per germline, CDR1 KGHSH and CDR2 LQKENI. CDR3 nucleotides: TGTGCCAGCTCACCAAACAGCTACAATGAGCAGTTCTTC. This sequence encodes CASSPNSYNEQFF.

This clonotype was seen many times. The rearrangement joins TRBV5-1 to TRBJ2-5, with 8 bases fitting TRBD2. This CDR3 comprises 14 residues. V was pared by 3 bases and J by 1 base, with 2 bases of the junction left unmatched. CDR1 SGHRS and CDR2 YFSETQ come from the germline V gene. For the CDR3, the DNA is TGCGCCAGCAGCTCGGGGGGGAGCCAAGAGACCCAGTACTTC. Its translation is CASSSGGSQETQYF.

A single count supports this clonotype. The CDR3 region has the DNA TGCAGCGTTGCCGGTCGGTGGGACAGCCTCACGCACACCATATATTTT. Amino acid sequence: CSVAGRWDSLTHTIYF. The chain has TRBV29-1 and TRBJ1-3; 7 bases line up with TRBD1. CDR1 is SQVTM and CDR2 is ANQGSEA in the germline V gene. Trimming removed 4 bases from V and 8 bases from J; junction bases left unmatched: 17. The CDR3 has 16 residues.

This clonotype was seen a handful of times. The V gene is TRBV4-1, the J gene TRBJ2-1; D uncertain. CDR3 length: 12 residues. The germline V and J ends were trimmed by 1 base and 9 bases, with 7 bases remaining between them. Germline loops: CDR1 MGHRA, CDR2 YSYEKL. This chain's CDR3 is CASSQGKVEQFF. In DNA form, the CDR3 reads TGCGCCAGCAGCCAAGGAAAGGTTGAGCAGTTCTTC.

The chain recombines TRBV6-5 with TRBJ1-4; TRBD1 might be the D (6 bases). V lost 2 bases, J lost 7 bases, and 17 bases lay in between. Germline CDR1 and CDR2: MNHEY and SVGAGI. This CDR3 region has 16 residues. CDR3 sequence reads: CASSYQVRTDPEKLFF. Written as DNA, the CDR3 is TGTGCCAGCAGTTACCAGGTCAGGACAGATCCTGAAAAACTGTTTTTT.

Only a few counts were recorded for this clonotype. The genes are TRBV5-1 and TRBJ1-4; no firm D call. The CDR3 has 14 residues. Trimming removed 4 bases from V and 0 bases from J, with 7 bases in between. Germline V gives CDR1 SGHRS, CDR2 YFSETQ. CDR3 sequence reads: CASSARATNEKLFF. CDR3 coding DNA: TGCGCCAGCAGCGCCCGGGCAACTAATGAAAAACTGTTTTTT.

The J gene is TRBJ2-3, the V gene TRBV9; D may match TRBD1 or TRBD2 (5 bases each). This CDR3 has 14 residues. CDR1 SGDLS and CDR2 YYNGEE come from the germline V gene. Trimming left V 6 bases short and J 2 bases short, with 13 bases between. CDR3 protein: CASNSWGFTDTQYF. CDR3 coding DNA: TGTGCCAGCAATTCTTGGGGGTTCACAGATACGCAGTATTTT.

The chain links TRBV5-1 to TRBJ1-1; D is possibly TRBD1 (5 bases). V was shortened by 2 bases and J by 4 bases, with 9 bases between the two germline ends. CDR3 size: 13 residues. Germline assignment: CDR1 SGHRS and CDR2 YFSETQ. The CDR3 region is CASSFMGVTEAFF. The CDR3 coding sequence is TGCGCCAGCAGCTTTATGGGGGTCACTGAAGCTTTCTTT.

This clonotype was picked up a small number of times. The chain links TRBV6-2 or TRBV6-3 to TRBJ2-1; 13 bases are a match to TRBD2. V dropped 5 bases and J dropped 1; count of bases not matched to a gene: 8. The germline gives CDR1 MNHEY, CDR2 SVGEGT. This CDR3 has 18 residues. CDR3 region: CASSGLAGDFGSYNEQFF. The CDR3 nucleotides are TGTGCCAGCAGTGGACTAGCGGGGGATTTTGGGTCCTACAATGAGCAGTTCTTC.

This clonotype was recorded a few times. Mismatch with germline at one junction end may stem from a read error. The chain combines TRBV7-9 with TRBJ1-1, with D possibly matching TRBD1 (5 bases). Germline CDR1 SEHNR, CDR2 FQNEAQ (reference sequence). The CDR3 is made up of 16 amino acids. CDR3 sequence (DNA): TGTGACAGCAGCTTAGATCTGGGGCCACTGCGGACTGAAGCTTTCTTT. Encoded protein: CDSSLDLGPLRTEAFF.